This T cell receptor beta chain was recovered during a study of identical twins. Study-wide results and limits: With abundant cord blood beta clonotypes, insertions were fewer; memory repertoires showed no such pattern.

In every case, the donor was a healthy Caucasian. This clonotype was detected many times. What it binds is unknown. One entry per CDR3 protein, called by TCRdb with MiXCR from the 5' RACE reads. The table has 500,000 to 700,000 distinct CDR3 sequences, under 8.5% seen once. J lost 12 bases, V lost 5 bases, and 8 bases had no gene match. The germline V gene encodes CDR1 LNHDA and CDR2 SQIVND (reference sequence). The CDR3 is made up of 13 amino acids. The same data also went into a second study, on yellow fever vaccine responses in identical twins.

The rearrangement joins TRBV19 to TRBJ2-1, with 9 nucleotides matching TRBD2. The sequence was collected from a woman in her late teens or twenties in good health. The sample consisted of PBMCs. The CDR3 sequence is CASSSIAGEGQFF. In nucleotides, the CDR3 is TGTGCCAGTAGTTCGATAGCGGGAGAAGGGCAGTTCTTC.